This TCR beta chain was observed in a study of T cell responses to AZD1222 COVID-19 vaccine. The study's findings and limits: Spike-wide vaccine-associated CD4 TCRs dominated at 160-218 and 743-854. White British donors predominated, females outnumbered males, and clonal diversity was possibly underestimated. Only after the peak T cell response were repertoires sampled.

Here immunoSEQ multiplex PCR was the method, and the copy in TCRdb shows in-frame clones only, minus some. The table records 90,000 to 110,000 clones, roughly 86% of them present only once. Second doses at about 4 or about 12 weeks were pooled. The CDR3 totals 14 residues. Germline V gives CDR1 SEHNR, CDR2 FQNEAQ (reference sequence). V dropped 5 bases and J dropped 7 bases, with 12 bases sitting between them. This clone has just a few counts. Its specificity is unknown. The source was peripheral blood, collected 28 days after the second AZD1222 dose. The chain employs TRBV7-9 and TRBJ1-6, with a weak D call TRBD1 (6 bases). The clonotype was recovered from an adult who received the AZD1222 COVID-19 vaccine. As DNA, the CDR3 is TGTGCCAGCAGCCGTACAGGGAACAATTCACCCCTCCACTTT. Encoded protein: CASSRTGNNSPLHF.